The 5 T cell receptor beta chains in this list originate from one sample, sequenced in a study of ipilimumab plus nivolumab after autologous stem cell transplantation. Repertoires were generated with immunoSEQ multiplex PCR, while TCRdb's copy carries only in-frame clones and drops some. The sample shows over 80,000 clones, about 83% of them seen only once. Material: PBMCs, obtained in a trial of ipilimumab plus nivolumab as post-transplant consolidation. These receptors came from a male donor with diffuse large B-cell lymphoma.

This clone has only a few counts. V gene TRBV7-9 combines with J gene TRBJ1-2, with D unresolved. CDR1 is SEHNR and CDR2 is FQNEAQ in the germline V gene (reference sequence). The V end lost 5 bases, the J end lost 5 bases, and 9 bases lay between the germline ends. This CDR3 comprises 12 residues. The CDR3 loop is CASSPASYGYTF. CDR3 nucleotide sequence: TGTGCCAGCAGCCCAGCCAGTTATGGCTACACCTTC.

This clone was picked up one time. The chain combines TRBV15 with TRBJ1-2; 7 bases fit TRBD1. V was pared by 1 base and J by 9 bases, with 11 bases of the junction left unmatched. The CDR3 extends over 15 amino acids. CDR1 and CDR2 from the germline V gene are LNHNV and YYDKDF (reference sequence). Here the CDR3 reads CATSRGETGLRRYTF. The DNA of the CDR3 is TGTGCCACCAGCAGAGGGGAGACAGGGTTAAGGCGCTACACCTTC. The full variable domain, with the rest looked up from reference TRBV15 and TRBJ1-2, is DAMVIQNPRYQVTQFGKPVTLSCSQTLNHNVMYWYQQKSSQAPKLLFHYYDKDFNNEADTPDNFQSRRPNTSFCFLDIRSPGLGDTAMYLCATSRGETGLRRYTFGSGTRLTVV.

V is TRBV19 and J is TRBJ2-7, with 12 bases aligning to TRBD1. V dropped 4 bases and J dropped 1; count of bases not matched to a gene: 2. Germline values: CDR1 LNHDA, CDR2 SQIVND (reference sequence). The CDR3 consists of 15 residues. This CDR3 reads CASSRGQGASYEQYF. CDR3 coding DNA: TGTGCCAGTAGTAGGGGACAGGGGGCTTCCTACGAGCAGTACTTC. Full variable domain (rest looked up from reference TRBV19 and TRBJ2-7): DGGITQSPKYLFRKEGQNVTLSCEQNLNHDAMYWYRQDPGQGLRLIYYSQIVNDFQKGDIAEGYSVSREKKESFPLTVTSAQKNPTAFYLCASSRGQGASYEQYFGPGTRLTVT.

The V and J genes are TRBV7-2 and TRBJ2-7, with unresolved D. Trimming removed 5 bases from V and 5 bases from J, with 19 bases in between. Germline V lookup: CDR1 SGHTA, CDR2 FQGNSA. CDR3 length: 15 residues. CDR3 nucleotide sequence: TGTGCCAGCAGCCCCCCCGGGCCCTTGCCGCACGAGCAGTACTTC. Translation gives CASSPPGPLPHEQYF.

This rearrangement joins TRBV29-1 to TRBJ2-3; TRBD2 aligns across 7 bases. CDR1 is SQVTM and CDR2 is ANQGSEA in the germline V gene. The CDR3 length is 15 residues. Unmatched junction bases numbered 10, after V lost 0 bases and J lost 7 bases. This chain's CDR3 is CSVEEWGTTTNTQYF. DNA for the CDR3: TGCAGCGTTGAAGAATGGGGGACTACTACCAATACGCAGTATTTT.